Listed below are T cell receptor beta chains from one sample, sequenced in a study of blood T cell repertoires in COVID-19. Profiling relied on immunoSEQ multiplex PCR, and the TCRdb table lists in-frame clones only, not all of them. The sample has approximately 62,000 clones, 75% to 90% seen once. The sample consisted of peripheral blood. These receptors were taken from a man older than 75 with acute or convalescent COVID-19. Each CDR3 is given with its conserved first and last residue. D genes are given only for firm matches. Size is stated for part of the rows, as once, few or many counts, or as a class when the clone is expanded.

v_call	j_call	clone_size	d_call	cdr3_nt	cdr3_aa
TRBV7-9	TRBJ2-5	few	.	TGTGCCAGCAGCTTAGCGGCTCTCGCCGGGGAGACCCAGTACTTC	CASSLAALAGETQYF
TRBV2	TRBJ2-3	.	TRBD1	TGTGCCAGCAGTCTCCAGGGGGACCGTACAGATACGCAGTATTTT	CASSLQGDRTDTQYF
TRBV3-1/TRBV3-2	TRBJ2-1	.	.	TGTGCCAGCAGCCAAAGTCAGTACAATGAGCAGTTCTTC	CASSQSQYNEQFF
TRBV29-1	TRBJ1-2	.	.	TGCAGCGTTGTGCGGGGCTCTACCTATGGCTACACCTTC	CSVVRGSTYGYTF
TRBV7-8	TRBJ2-5	.	TRBD2	TGTGCCAGCAGCTCCTCGACTAGCGGAGAGACCCAGTACTTC	CASSSSTSGETQYF
TRBV2	TRBJ1-5	.	.	TGTGCCAGCAACGCGGACAGTGGGGGGGATCAGCCCCAGCATTTT	CASNADSGGDQPQHF
TRBV13	TRBJ1-4	few	.	TGTGCCAGCAGCCGTTCCTCCGGCGGAGAAAAACTGTTTTTT	CASSRSSGGEKLFF
TRBV12-3/TRBV12-4	TRBJ1-1	.	.	TGTGCCAGCAGCCTAGGGAACACTGAAGCTTTCTTT	CASSLGNTEAFF
TRBV6-5	TRBJ1-1	.	.	TGTGCCAGCTGCGATGGAGGGGCTATTGATGAAGCTTTCTTT	CASCDGGAIDEAFF
TRBV11-3	TRBJ2-3	.	.	TGTGCCAGCAGCTGGAGGGGGGGTTGGGAAGCAGATACGCAGTATTTT	CASSWRGGWEADTQYF
TRBV6-1	TRBJ2-5	few	.	TGTGCCAGCAGTGAGCCCCGACTACTCCAAGAGACCCAGTACTTC	CASSEPRLLQETQYF
TRBV7-9	TRBJ1-3	.	TRBD1	TGTGCCAGCAGCCCTGGGACAGGGAGTGAAGCCATATATTTT	CASSPGTGSEAIYF
TRBV19	TRBJ1-2	.	TRBD1	TGTGCCAGTAGTATTACACCCGGGACAGGAGGCTACACCTTC	CASSITPGTGGYTF
TRBV5-1	TRBJ1-1	.	.	TGCGCCAGCAGCTTAAGGAGCCCCACACCGAACACTGAAGCTTTCTTT	CASSLRSPTPNTEAFF
TRBV3-1/TRBV3-2	TRBJ2-7	.	TRBD2	TGTGCCAGCAGCCCGGGGGGGGCAGGGAGGCCCTACGAGCAGTACTTC	CASSPGGAGRPYEQYF
TRBV5-1	TRBJ2-6	.	TRBD1	TGCGCCAGCAGCGCATACCTGGGACAGGGAGGTGGGGCCAACGTCCTGACTTTC	CASSAYLGQGGGANVLTF
TRBV2	TRBJ1-5	once	.	TGTGCCAGCAGTGAGGCAGGGCTTGGCAATCAGCCCCAGCATTTT	CASSEAGLGNQPQHF
TRBV2	TRBJ2-2	.	.	TGTGCCAGCAGTGGTCAGGACACCGGGGAGCTGTTTTTT	CASSGQDTGELFF
TRBV7-9	TRBJ1-3	.	.	TGTGCCAGCAGCTCCGATGGGGGGACCCAATCAGGAAACACCATATATTTT	CASSSDGGTQSGNTIYF
TRBV6-5	TRBJ2-7	.	.	TGTGCCAGCAGAATGAGAGAATTCGGGGACTACGAGCAGTACTTC	CASRMREFGDYEQYF
TRBV11-2	TRBJ2-1	.	.	TGTGCCAGCAGCTTAGATGTGGGGGCGATAGACAATGAGCAGTTCTTC	CASSLDVGAIDNEQFF
TRBV5-1	TRBJ2-7	.	TRBD1	TGCGCCAGCAGCTTTGTCAGGGGGCAAGGGGACGAGCAGTACTTC	CASSFVRGQGDEQYF
TRBV15	TRBJ2-7	.	.	TGTGCCACCAGTGGCCCTGGAGGGGCGGCCTACGAGCAGTACTTC	CATSGPGGAAYEQYF